Below are 10 T cell receptor beta chains sequenced from a single sample in a study of CD8 T cells in ankylosing spondylitis (dated by TCRdb to about 2017). Preparation of the library involved 5' RACE. Reads for this sample came from an Illumina HiSeq 2500. Clones were called with MiXCR by TCRdb after fastp trimmed the public reads at Q25, and only in-frame beta chains were retained. Identical CDR3 proteins give one entry, which carries the most common genes and DNA. In this sample the table shows 200,000 to 300,000 distinct CDR3 sequences, over 9.5% of which occur a single time. The ten largest make up about 2.5% of the sample. The specimen sequenced was blood, either unsorted or a sorted T cell fraction (not recorded which). The origin of the receptors is a male donor with ankylosing spondylitis or in good health (not recorded which).

This clonotype was seen many times. The J gene is TRBJ2-7, the V gene TRBV5-1; perhaps D is TRBD1 or TRBD2 (5 bases each). Germline values: CDR1 SGHRS, CDR2 YFSETQ. The CDR3 runs to 14 residues. V lost 4 bases and J 2 bases, leaving 13 bases between the germline ends. For the CDR3, the DNA is TGCGCCAGCAGCCCCGGGGACGGAACCTACGAGCAGTACTTC. It encodes CASSPGDGTYEQYF.

On this clonotype itself: One base away lies a much larger clone, so this may be a sequencing read error. CDR3 region: CASSWGGPGEPFF. The CDR3 coding sequence is TGTGCCAGCAGTTGGGGGGGACCCGGGGAGCCGTTTTTT. This rearrangement joins TRBV12-3 or TRBV12-4 to TRBJ2-2, with TRBD2 identical over 7 bases. The CDR3 sequence is 13 residues long.

Comments on this clonotype: A much larger clone is a single base away; this may be a read error. This chain uses TRBV7-9 with TRBJ1-2; no definite D call. Germline CDR1 SEHNR, CDR2 FQNEAQ (reference sequence). This CDR3 comprises 12 residues. The CDR3 is CASSLNNYVYTF. The DNA for the CDR3 is TGTGCCAGCAGCTTAAACAACTATGTCTACACCTTC.

J is TRBJ2-5 and V is TRBV7-2; possibly TRBD2 for D (6 bases). V was trimmed by 5 bases and J by 2 bases, leaving 15 bases between them. Germline V gene data show CDR1 as SGHTA and CDR2 as FQGNSA. The CDR3 totals 15 residues. CDR3 in DNA: TGTGCCAGCAGCCTAAGGACTATTCGTCAAGAGACCCAGTACTTC. It codes for CASSLRTIRQETQYF. The full variable domain, in which reference TRBV7-2 and TRBJ2-5 provide the parts outside the CDR3, is GAGVSQSPSNKVTEKGKDVELRCDPISGHTALYWYRQSLGQGLEFLIYFQGNSAPDKSGLPSDRFSAERTGGSVSTLTIQRTQQEDSAVYLCASSLRTIRQETQYFGPGTRLLVL.

At least ten counts were recorded for this clonotype. This sequence joins TRBV25-1 and TRBJ2-2; TRBD2 matches at 15 bases. The trim removed 6 bases at V and 5 bases at J, leaving 10 bases unmatched. Germline loops: CDR1 MGHDK, CDR2 SYGVNS. The CDR3 is 18 residues long. CDR3 in DNA: TGTGCCAGCAGCGGACTAGCGGGAGGGCCCTCGGGGACCGGGGAGCTGTTTTTT. Its protein product is CASSGLAGGPSGTGELFF.

This clonotype was found many times. V and J are TRBV5-1 and TRBJ2-2, with D possibly called TRBD1 or TRBD2 (5 bases each). V dropped 7 bases and J dropped 7 bases, with 17 bases sitting between them. Germline V gene sequence: CDR1 SGHRS, CDR2 YFSETQ. The CDR3 is 14 residues long. CDR3 sequence: CASGPGTDNGELFF. CDR3 nucleotide sequence: TGCGCCAGCGGTCCCGGGACGGACAACGGGGAGCTGTTTTTT.

The rearrangement joins TRBV12-3 or TRBV12-4 to TRBJ2-3; 8 positions agree with TRBD1. This CDR3 comprises 14 residues. Trimming cost V 10 bases and J 6 bases; bases outside gene matches: 12. Here the CDR3 reads CATHTGGYRDTQYF. The CDR3 bases are TGTGCCACCCATACAGGGGGGTATAGGGATACGCAGTATTTT.

The chain combines TRBV5-1 with TRBJ2-7; TRBD2 matches 14 bases. With 4 bases clipped from V and 5 bases from J, the junction kept 14 bases outside the gene matches. The CDR3 covers 18 residues. The V gene's germline CDR1 is SGHRS and CDR2 YFSETQ. The CDR3 sequence is CASSQGLAGAVFSHEQYF. DNA of the CDR3: TGCGCCAGCAGCCAGGGACTAGCGGGGGCCGTTTTTTCCCACGAGCAGTACTTC.

The table lists this clonotype with many counts. The chain links TRBV27 to TRBJ2-3, with a tentative D call TRBD1 (6 bases). Germline lookup yields CDR1 MNHEY and CDR2 SMNVEV (reference sequence). The germline V and J ends were trimmed by 2 bases and 5 bases, with 14 bases remaining between them. The CDR3 length is 15 residues. The CDR3 reads CASSLVQGMEDTQYF. The CDR3, as DNA: TGTGCCAGCAGTTTAGTACAGGGCATGGAAGATACGCAGTATTTT.

This clonotype was picked up many times. The chain is built from TRBV12-3 or TRBV12-4 and TRBJ2-7, with D unresolved. This CDR3 has 12 amino acids. The V end was cut by 1 base, the J end by 6 bases, with 7 bases between. This CDR3 is CASSLGSLEQYF. The DNA of the CDR3 is TGTGCCAGCAGTTTAGGATCCCTCGAGCAGTACTTC.